These 12 T cell receptor beta chains were all obtained from the same sample, sequenced in a study of CD4+ T cells in melanoma. Clones were read by immunoSEQ multiplex PCR, and TCRdb kept only the in-frame ones, dropping some. The sample records roughly 50,000 clones, about 88% being singletons. Sequencing was carried out using peripheral blood. These TCRs come from a human donor with melanoma.

This clone appeared a single time. The CDR3: CASSLEGAGMNTEAFF. The CDR3 DNA follows: TGTGCCAGCAGCTTGGAGGGGGCAGGAATGAACACTGAAGCTTTCTTT. V is TRBV5-4 and J is TRBJ1-1; the match to TRBD1 covers 7 bases. The CDR3 loop spans 16 amino acids. Germline CDR1 is SGHNT and CDR2 is YYREEE (reference sequence). V gave up 0 bases and J gave up 0 bases; unmatched junction bases: 5.

V and J are TRBV6-1 and TRBJ2-7; tentatively, D is TRBD1 (5 bases). The CDR3 has 12 amino acids. The V and J ends lost 6 bases and 3 bases respectively, with 9 bases between them. Germline loops: CDR1 MNHNS, CDR2 SASEGT. The CDR3, as DNA: TGTGCCAGCAGGCGACAGAACTACGAGCAGTACTTC. This sequence encodes CASRRQNYEQYF.

The V and J genes are TRBV27 and TRBJ1-6, with 8 positions matching TRBD1. J gave up 7 bases and V 3 bases, and 5 bases lay outside the gene matches. This CDR3 is 15 amino acids long. CDR1 is MNHEY and CDR2 is SMNVEV in the germline V gene (reference sequence). CDR3 DNA: TGTGCCAGCAGTTTCGGGACAGGCCTAAATTCACCCCTCCACTTT. Protein: CASSFGTGLNSPLHF.

The CDR3 loop is CASSLVGASTDTQYF. The CDR3 nucleotides are TGTGCCAGCAGCTTAGTCGGGGCCAGCACAGATACGCAGTATTTT. The chain employs TRBV11-2 and TRBJ2-3; either TRBD1 or TRBD2 may fit D (5 bases each). The V end lost 1 base, the J end lost 0 bases, and 8 bases lay between the germline ends. The CDR3 extends over 15 amino acids. Germline V gene lookup returns CDR1 SGHAT and CDR2 FQNNGV.

The V gene is TRBV5-1, the J gene TRBJ2-7; D is tentatively TRBD1 or TRBD2 (5 bases each). Trimming stripped 6 bases from V and 0 bases from J, with 10 bases between. CDR1 and CDR2 from the germline V gene are SGHRS and YFSETQ. There are 13 residues in the CDR3. The CDR3: CASNPGSSYEQYF. DNA of the CDR3: TGCGCCAGCAACCCAGGGAGCTCCTACGAGCAGTACTTC.

The chain links TRBV19 to TRBJ2-7; TRBD1 agrees at 8 bases. V lost 6 bases to trimming and J lost 4 bases; unmatched junction nucleotides: 2. The CDR3 has 12 amino acids. Germline CDR1 LNHDA, CDR2 SQIVND (reference sequence). The CDR3 sequence: CASRDREYEQYF. In nucleotides, the CDR3 is TGTGCCAGTAGGGACAGGGAATACGAGCAGTACTTC.

The chain links TRBV15 to TRBJ1-2; perhaps TRBD1 as D (6 bases). CDR1 and CDR2 from the germline V gene are LNHNV and YYDKDF (reference sequence). Deletions cut 3 bases from V and 11 bases from J, with 16 bases between. The CDR3 sequence is 13 residues long. For the CDR3, the DNA is TGTGCCACCAGCAGGGACTTAGGGGGACGTTACACCTTC. It is translated as CATSRDLGGRYTF. The full variable domain, rest sourced from reference TRBV15 and TRBJ1-2, is DAMVIQNPRYQVTQFGKPVTLSCSQTLNHNVMYWYQQKSSQAPKLLFHYYDKDFNNEADTPDNFQSRRPNTSFCFLDIRSPGLGDTAMYLCATSRDLGGRYTFGSGTRLTVV.

The chain uses TRBV4-2 and TRBJ1-2; 7 nucleotides match TRBD1. CDR3 length: 18 amino acids. CDR1 and CDR2 from the germline V gene are LGHNA and YNFKEQ. V trimming: 2 bases; J trimming: 3 bases; junction bases outside the gene matches: 15. This CDR3 reads CASSQHQGPGQSDYGYTF. The CDR3 nucleotides are TGTGCCAGCAGCCAACACCAAGGTCCGGGACAGTCGGACTATGGCTACACCTTC.

The chain uses TRBV5-1 and TRBJ1-5; D uncertain. Trimming pared 1 base from V and 6 bases from J, leaving 5 bases between. CDR1 and CDR2 from the germline V gene are SGHRS and YFSETQ. This CDR3 is built from 12 residues. Here the CDR3 reads CASSLLGQPQHF. CDR3 nucleotide sequence: TGCGCCAGCAGCTTGCTTGGTCAGCCCCAGCATTTT.

The V gene is TRBV2, the J gene TRBJ2-7; D is unclear. The CDR3 is 14 residues long. Germline CDR1 is SNHLY and CDR2 is FYNNEI. V was cut by 4 bases and J by 3 bases, with 13 bases left in between. For the CDR3, the DNA is TGTGCCAGCAGTGGAGGCCAGAGGTTCTACGAGCAGTACTTC. Its protein is CASSGGQRFYEQYF.

The chain links TRBV6-5 to TRBJ2-1; a weak D match, TRBD1 (6 bases). Germline loops: CDR1 MNHEY, CDR2 SVGAGI. This CDR3 has 16 amino acids. V was clipped by 4 bases and J by 12 bases, with 25 bases between them. This CDR3 reads CASSWIRDKPYPGQFF. The DNA for the CDR3 is TGTGCCAGCAGTTGGATCCGGGACAAGCCCTACCCGGGGCAGTTCTTC.

Here the CDR3 reads CASRLTSGGPTDTQYF. CDR3 in DNA: TGCGCCAGCAGGCTGACTAGCGGGGGGCCCACAGATACGCAGTATTTT. The chain couples TRBV5-1 to TRBJ2-3; TRBD2 aligns across 13 bases. This CDR3 comprises 16 residues. Germline-derived CDR1 and CDR2 are SGHRS and YFSETQ. The trim removed 5 bases at V and 2 bases at J, leaving 5 bases unmatched.